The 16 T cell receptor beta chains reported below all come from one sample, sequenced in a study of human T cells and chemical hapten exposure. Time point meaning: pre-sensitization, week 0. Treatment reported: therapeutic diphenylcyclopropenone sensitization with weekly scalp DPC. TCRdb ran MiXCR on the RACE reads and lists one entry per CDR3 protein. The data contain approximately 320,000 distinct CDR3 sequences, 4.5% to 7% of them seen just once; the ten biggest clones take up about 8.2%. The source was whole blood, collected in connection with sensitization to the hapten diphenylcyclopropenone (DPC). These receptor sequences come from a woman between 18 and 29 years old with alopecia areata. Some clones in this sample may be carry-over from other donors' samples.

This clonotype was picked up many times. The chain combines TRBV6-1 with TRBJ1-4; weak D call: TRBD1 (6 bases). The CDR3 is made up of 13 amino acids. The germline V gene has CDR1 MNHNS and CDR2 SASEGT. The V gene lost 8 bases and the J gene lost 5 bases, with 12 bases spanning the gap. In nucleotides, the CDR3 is TGTGCCAGCTGGGACACCGTCAATGAAAAACTGTTTTTT. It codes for CASWDTVNEKLFF.

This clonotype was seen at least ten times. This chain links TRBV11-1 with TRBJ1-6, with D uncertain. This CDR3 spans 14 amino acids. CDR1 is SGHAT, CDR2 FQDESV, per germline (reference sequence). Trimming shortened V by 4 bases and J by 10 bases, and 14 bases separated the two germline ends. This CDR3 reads CASSSDTKVSPLHF. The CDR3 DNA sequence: TGTGCCAGCAGCTCAGATACAAAGGTCTCACCCCTCCACTTT.

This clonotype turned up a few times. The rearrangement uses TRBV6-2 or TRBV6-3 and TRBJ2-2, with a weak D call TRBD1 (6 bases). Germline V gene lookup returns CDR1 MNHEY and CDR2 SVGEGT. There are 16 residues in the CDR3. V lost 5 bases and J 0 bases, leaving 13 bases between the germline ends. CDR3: CASSLRDTANTGELFF. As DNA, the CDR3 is TGTGCCAGCAGTCTCCGGGACACCGCGAACACCGGGGAGCTGTTTTTT.

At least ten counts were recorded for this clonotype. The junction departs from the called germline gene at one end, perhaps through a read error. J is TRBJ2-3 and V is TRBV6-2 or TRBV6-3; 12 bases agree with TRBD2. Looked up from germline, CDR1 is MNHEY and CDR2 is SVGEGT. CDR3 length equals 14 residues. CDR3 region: CAGRTSGETDTQYF. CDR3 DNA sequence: TGTGCCGGCAGGACTAGCGGGGAAACAGATACGCAGTATTTT.

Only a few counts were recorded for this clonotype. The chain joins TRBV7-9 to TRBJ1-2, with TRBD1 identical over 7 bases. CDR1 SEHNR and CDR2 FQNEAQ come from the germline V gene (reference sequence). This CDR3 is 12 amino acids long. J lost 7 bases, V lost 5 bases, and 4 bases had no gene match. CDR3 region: CASSRDSSGYTF. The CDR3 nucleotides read TGTGCCAGCAGCCGGGACAGCAGTGGCTACACCTTC.

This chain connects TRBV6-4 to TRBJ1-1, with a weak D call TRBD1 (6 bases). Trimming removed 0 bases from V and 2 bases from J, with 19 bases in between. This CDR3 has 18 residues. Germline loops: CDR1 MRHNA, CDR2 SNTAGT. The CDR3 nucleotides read TGTGCCAGCAGTGACTCGATAGCGAAGGGACAAAGAAACACTGAAGCTTTCTTT. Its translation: CASSDSIAKGQRNTEAFF.

CDR3 DNA: TGTGCCAGCTCACCACTTGCGGGGGGCATGGATACGCAGTATTTT. It translates to CASSPLAGGMDTQYF. V gene TRBV18 combines with J gene TRBJ2-3; 8 bases agree with TRBD2. The CDR3 is 15 residues long. V lost 1 base and J lost 6; bases outside the gene matches: 6. The germline V gene has CDR1 KGHSH and CDR2 LQKENI.

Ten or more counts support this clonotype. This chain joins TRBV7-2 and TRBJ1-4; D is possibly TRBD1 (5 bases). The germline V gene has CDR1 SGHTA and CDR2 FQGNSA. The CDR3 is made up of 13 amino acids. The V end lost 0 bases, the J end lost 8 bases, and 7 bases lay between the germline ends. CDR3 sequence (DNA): TGTGCCAGCAGCTTAGCAGGGGTGGAAAAACTGTTTTTT. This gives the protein CASSLAGVEKLFF.

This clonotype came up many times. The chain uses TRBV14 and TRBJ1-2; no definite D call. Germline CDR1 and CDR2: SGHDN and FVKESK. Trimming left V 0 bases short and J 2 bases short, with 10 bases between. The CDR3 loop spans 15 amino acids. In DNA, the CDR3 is TGTGCCAGCAGCCAAGATACATGGCAGAACTATGGCTACACCTTC. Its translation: CASSQDTWQNYGYTF. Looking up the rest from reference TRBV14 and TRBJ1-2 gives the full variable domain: EAGVTQFPSHSVIEKGQTVTLRCDPISGHDNLYWYRRVMGKEIKFLLHFVKESKQDESGMPNNRFLAERTGGTYSTLKVQPAELEDSGVYFCASSQDTWQNYGYTFGSGTRLTVV.

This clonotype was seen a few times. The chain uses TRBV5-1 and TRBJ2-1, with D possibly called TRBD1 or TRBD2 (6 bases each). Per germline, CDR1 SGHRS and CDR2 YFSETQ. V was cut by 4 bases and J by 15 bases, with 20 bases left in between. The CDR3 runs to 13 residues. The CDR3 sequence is CASSPRRRGERFF. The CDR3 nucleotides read TGCGCCAGCAGCCCACGACGAAGGGGGGAAAGGTTCTTC.

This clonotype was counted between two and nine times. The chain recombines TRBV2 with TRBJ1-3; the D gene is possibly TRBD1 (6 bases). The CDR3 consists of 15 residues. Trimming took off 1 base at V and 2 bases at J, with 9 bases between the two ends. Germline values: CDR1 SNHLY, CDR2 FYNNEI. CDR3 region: CASSEGGAPGNTIYF. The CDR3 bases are TGTGCCAGCAGTGAAGGGGGGGCGCCTGGAAACACCATATATTTT.

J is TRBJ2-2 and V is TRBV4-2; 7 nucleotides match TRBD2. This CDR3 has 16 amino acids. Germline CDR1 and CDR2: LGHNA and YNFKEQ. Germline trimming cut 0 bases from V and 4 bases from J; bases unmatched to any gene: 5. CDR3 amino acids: CASSQEAGLRTGELFF. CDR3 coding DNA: TGTGCCAGCAGCCAAGAAGCGGGGCTTCGCACCGGGGAGCTGTTTTTT.

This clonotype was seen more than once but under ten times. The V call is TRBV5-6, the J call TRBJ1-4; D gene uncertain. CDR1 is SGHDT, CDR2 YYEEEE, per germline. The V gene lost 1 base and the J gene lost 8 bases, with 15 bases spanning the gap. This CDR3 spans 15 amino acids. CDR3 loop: CASSLMREVREKLFF. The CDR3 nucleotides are TGTGCCAGCAGCTTGATGAGGGAAGTAAGAGAAAAACTGTTTTTT.

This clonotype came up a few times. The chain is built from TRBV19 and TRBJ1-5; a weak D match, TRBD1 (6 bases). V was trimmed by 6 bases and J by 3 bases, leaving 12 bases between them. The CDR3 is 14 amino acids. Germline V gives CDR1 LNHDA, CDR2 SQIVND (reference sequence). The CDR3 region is CASRTTGYNQPQHF. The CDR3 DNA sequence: TGTGCCAGTAGAACCACAGGGTACAATCAGCCCCAGCATTTT.

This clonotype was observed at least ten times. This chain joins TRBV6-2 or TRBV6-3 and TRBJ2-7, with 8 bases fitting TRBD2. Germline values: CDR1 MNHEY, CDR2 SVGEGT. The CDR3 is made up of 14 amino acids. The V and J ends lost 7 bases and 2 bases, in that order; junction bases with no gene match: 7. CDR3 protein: CASTKPGLAYEQYF. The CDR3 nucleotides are TGTGCCAGCACGAAACCGGGACTAGCCTACGAGCAGTACTTC.

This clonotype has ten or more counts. CDR3 DNA: TGTGCCAGCTTTCGACAGGGTGGAACCGGGGAGCTGTTTTTT. Translated, it gives CASFRQGGTGELFF. The rearrangement links TRBV18 to TRBJ2-2; 7 nucleotides match TRBD1. The CDR3 runs to 14 residues. With 7 bases clipped from V and 5 bases from J, the junction kept 7 bases outside the gene matches. Looked up from germline, CDR1 is KGHSH and CDR2 is LQKENI.